This T cell receptor beta chain was identified during a study of vaccination and CD4 T cells after COVID-19. The treatment here: 10-day PBMC culture with coronavirus spike peptide pools or control peptides (ViraFEST assay). A remark on this clonotype: The antigen remains undetermined.

Germline values: CDR1 LNHDA, CDR2 SQIVND (reference sequence). The CDR3 is 14 residues long. With 5 bases removed from V and 3 bases from J, the gap between germline ends came to 13 bases. The Oncomine TCR Beta short-read assay sequenced DNA from cultured CD4+ T cells. Each CDR3 protein gets one entry after TCRdb re-called the PCR reads with MiXCR. In the table there are approximately 20,000 distinct CDR3 sequences, around 80% of which are singletons. The sequencing used CD4+ T cells from blood, cultured in vitro, collected after SARS-CoV-2 vaccination. The TCR comes from a human donor who received a COVID-19 vaccine. The chain recombines TRBV19 with TRBJ1-2; D gene unclear. The CDR3 reads CASSSSGEDYGYTF. In nucleotides, the CDR3 is TGTGCCAGTAGTTCCTCCGGGGAGGACTATGGCTACACCTTC. The full variable domain, completed using reference TRBV19 and TRBJ1-2, is DGGITQSPKYLFRKEGQNVTLSCEQNLNHDAMYWYRQDPGQGLRLIYYSQIVNDFQKGDIAEGYSVSREKKESFPLTVTSAQKNPTAFYLCASSSSGEDYGYTFGSGTRLTVV.